The source of this T cell receptor beta chain is a study of T-cell memory formation after mild COVID-19. Study at large: Largely donor-specific TCR clusters were found. General observations from the study: Clones that contracted from day 15 to 85 were balanced CD4/CD8, while later expanders leaned CD4+.

Barcoded TCR alpha and TCR beta cDNA libraries with UMIs came from 5'RACE using constant-segment primers. TCRdb itself ran the 5' RACE reads through MiXCR, one entry per CDR3 protein. The table includes approximately 350,000 distinct CDR3 sequences, about 15% detected once. Trimming removed 0 bases from V and 9 bases from J; junction bases left unmatched: 8. CDR1 and CDR2 (germline): SGDLS, YYNGEE. CDR3 length: 15 amino acids. This clonotype was seen more than once but under ten times. The target antigen is unknown. Input material: PBMCs or a T cell subset sorted from them (not recorded which). This receptor was identified in a man younger than 35 who had mild COVID-19 (a few samples of this study predate the infection). Cell type and time point are not known. This chain links TRBV9 with TRBJ2-1, with 8 bases lining up with TRBD1. The CDR3 loop reads CASSVVGTGLGEQFF. As DNA, the CDR3 is TGTGCCAGCAGCGTAGTCGGGACAGGATTAGGTGAGCAGTTCTTC.